This T cell receptor (beta chain) derives from a study of shared clonotypes between healthy human individuals. Study-level findings and limits: Several donors shared 5% to 5.5% of their naive CD4 clonotypes.

The V gene's germline CDR1 is KGHSH and CDR2 LQKENI. This CDR3 comprises 13 residues. Deletions cut 2 bases from V and 3 bases from J, with 8 bases between. Sequencing was performed with immunoSEQ multiplex PCR; in TCRdb, only in-frame clones are kept and a portion is missing. This sample has approximately 1.4 million clones, with 95% to 99% found just once. To note about this clone: Its target is not known.

This sequence originates from a man between 25 and 39 years old in good health. Sequencing was done on a sample of naive CD4+ T cells sorted from blood. The subset: CD45RA+ positively selected. The chain combines TRBV18 with TRBJ2-7; D ambiguous. The CDR3 protein is CASSPSTVYEQYF. The CDR3, as DNA: TGTGCCAGCTCACCATCGACCGTCTACGAGCAGTACTTC.